This TCR beta chain emerged from a study of blood T cell repertoires in COVID-19. Turning to the study itself: Cohort 3 recovered donors had two negative PCRs, clearance, or symptom resolution.

Data came from immunoSEQ multiplex PCR; TCRdb stores just in-frame clones and leaves some out. The repertoire has approximately 240,000 clones, roughly 90% of them found once; the top ten carry approximately 3.3%. Living in under 30 US areas, the participants were between 18 and 89 years of age. The CDR3 is made up of 13 amino acids. Per the germline V gene, CDR1 is SNHLY and CDR2 is FYNNEI. V gave up 4 bases and J gave up 3 bases, with 7 bases separating them. This TCR was recovered from a woman between 50 and 59 years old in a cohort exposed to, infected with or recovered from COVID-19 (not recorded which). The sample consisted of PBMCs or T cells enriched from blood (not recorded which). This chain joins TRBV2 and TRBJ2-1, with unresolved D. The CDR3 coding sequence is TGTGCCAGCAGTGTTGCGAACTACAATGAGCAGTTCTTC. This translates into CASSVANYNEQFF. Based on the CDR3 plus reference TRBV2 and TRBJ2-1, the full variable domain is EPEVTQTPSHQVTQMGQEVILRCVPISNHLYFYWYRQILGQKVEFLVSFYNNEISEKSEIFDDQFSVERPDGSNFTLKIRSTKLEDSAMYFCASSVANYNEQFFGPGTRLTVL.